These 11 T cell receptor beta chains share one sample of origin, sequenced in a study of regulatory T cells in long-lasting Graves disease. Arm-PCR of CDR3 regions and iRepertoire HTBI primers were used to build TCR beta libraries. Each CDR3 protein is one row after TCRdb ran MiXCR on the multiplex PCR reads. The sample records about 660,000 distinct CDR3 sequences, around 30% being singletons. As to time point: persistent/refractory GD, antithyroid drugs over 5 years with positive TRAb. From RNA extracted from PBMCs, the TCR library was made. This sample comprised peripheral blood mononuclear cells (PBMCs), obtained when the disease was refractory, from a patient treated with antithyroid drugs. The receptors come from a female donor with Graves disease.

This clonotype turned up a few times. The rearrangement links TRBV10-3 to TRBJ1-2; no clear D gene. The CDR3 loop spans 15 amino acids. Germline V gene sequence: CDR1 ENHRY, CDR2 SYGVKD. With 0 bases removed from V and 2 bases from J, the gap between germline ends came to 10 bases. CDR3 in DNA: TGTGCCATCAGTGAGTCCGCGGTCCTAAACTATGGCTACACCTTC. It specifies CAISESAVLNYGYTF.

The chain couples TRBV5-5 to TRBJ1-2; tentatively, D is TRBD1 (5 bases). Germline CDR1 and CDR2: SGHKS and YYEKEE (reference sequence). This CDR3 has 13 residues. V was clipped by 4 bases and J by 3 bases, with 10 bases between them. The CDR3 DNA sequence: TGTGCCAGCAGCGTCGTAGGGGACTATGGCTACACCTTC. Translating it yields CASSVVGDYGYTF.

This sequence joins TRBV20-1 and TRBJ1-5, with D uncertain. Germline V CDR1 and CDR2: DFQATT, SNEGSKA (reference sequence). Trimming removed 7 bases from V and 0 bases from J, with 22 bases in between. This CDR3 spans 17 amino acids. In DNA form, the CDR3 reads TGCAGTGGCATTAGTGGCGGAGTCAGCCATAGCAATCAGCCCCAGCATTTT. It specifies CSGISGGVSHSNQPQHF.

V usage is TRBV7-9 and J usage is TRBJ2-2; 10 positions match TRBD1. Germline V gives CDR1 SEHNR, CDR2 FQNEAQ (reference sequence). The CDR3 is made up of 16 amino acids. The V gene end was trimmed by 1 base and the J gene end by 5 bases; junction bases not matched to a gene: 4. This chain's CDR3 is CASSLGDRGRTGELFF. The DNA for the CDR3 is TGTGCCAGCAGCTTAGGGGACAGGGGACGGACCGGGGAGCTGTTTTTT.

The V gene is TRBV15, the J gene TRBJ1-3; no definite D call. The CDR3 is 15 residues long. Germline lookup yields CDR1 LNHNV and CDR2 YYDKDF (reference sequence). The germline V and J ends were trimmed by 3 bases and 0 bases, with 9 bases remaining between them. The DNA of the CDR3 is TGTGCCACCAGCAGGGGCGGGAGCTCTGGAAACACCATATATTTT. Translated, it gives CATSRGGSSGNTIYF. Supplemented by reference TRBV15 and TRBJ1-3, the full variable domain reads DAMVIQNPRYQVTQFGKPVTLSCSQTLNHNVMYWYQQKSSQAPKLLFHYYDKDFNNEADTPDNFQSRRPNTSFCFLDIRSPGLGDTAMYLCATSRGGSSGNTIYFGEGSWLTVV.

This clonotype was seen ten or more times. CDR3 DNA: TGTGCCACCAGCAGAGATACCGGGGGAGACCAGCCCCAGCATTTT. This translates into CATSRDTGGDQPQHF. The V and J genes are TRBV15 and TRBJ1-5; D might be TRBD1 (5 bases). The CDR3 contains 15 residues. Deletions cut 0 bases from V and 7 bases from J, with 13 bases between. CDR1 LNHNV and CDR2 YYDKDF come from the germline V gene (reference sequence).

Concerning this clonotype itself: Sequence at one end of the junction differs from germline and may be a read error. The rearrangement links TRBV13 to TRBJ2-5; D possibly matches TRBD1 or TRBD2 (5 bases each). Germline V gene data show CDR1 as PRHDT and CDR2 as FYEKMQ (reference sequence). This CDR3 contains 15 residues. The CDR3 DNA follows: TGTGTCAGCAGCTTAGGTACGGGGCCGTTGGAGACCCAGTACTTC. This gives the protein CVSSLGTGPLETQYF.

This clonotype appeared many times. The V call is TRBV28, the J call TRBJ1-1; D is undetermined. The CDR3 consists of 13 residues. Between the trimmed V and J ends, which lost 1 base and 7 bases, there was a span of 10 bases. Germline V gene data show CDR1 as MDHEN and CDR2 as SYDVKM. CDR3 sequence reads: CASSLSSQVEAFF. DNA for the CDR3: TGTGCCAGCAGTTTATCCTCCCAAGTTGAAGCTTTCTTT. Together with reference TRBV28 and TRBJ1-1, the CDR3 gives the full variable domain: DVKVTQSSRYLVKRTGEKVFLECVQDMDHENMFWYRQDPGLGLRLIYFSYDVKMKEKGDIPEGYSVSREKKERFSLILESASTNQTSMYLCASSLSSQVEAFFGQGTRLTVV.

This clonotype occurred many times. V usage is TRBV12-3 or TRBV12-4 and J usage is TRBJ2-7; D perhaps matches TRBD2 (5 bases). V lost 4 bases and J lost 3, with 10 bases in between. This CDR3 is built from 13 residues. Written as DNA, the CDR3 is TGTGCCAGCAGTTCGACTAAATTCTACGAGCAGTACTTC. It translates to CASSSTKFYEQYF.

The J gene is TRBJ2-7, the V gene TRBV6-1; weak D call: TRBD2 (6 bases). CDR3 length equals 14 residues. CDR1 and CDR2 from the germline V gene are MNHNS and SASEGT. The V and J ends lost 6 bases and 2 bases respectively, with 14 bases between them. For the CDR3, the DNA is TGTGCCAGCAGGAGGGCCCGGGGGACCTACGAGCAGTACTTC. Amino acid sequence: CASRRARGTYEQYF.

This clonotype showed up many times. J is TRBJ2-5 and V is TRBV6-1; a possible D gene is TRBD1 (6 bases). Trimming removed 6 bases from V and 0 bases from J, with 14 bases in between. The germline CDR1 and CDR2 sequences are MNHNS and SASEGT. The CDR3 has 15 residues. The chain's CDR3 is CASRVTDRHQETQYF. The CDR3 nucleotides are TGTGCCAGCAGAGTTACAGACAGGCACCAAGAGACCCAGTACTTC.